The 2 T cell receptor beta chains presented below share a single source sample, sequenced in a study. MiXCR was run by TCRdb on the RT-PCR reads, yielding one entry per CDR3 protein. The data show more than 550,000 distinct CDR3 sequences, with approximately 15% seen just once and 3% to 4.5% held by the top ten. The sequencing input was memory CD4+ T cells from blood. The origin of the receptors is a female donor in good health, serving as a healthy control.

V gene TRBV29-1 combines with J gene TRBJ1-4; D remains ambiguous. CDR1 and CDR2 (germline): SQVTM, ANQGSEA. With 5 bases removed from V and 6 bases from J, the gap between germline ends came to 13 bases. The CDR3 spans 13 residues. This chain's CDR3 is CSVRVTRDEKLFF. The CDR3 DNA reads TGCAGCGTTAGGGTTACTCGGGATGAAAAACTGTTTTTT. Full variable domain (outside the CDR3, taken from reference TRBV29-1 and TRBJ1-4): SAVISQKPSRDICQRGTSLTIQCQVDSQVTMMFWYRQQPGQSLTLIATANQGSEATYESGFVIDKFPISRPNLTFSTLTVSNMSPEDSSIYLCSVRVTRDEKLFFGSGTQLSVL.

This clonotype was observed many times. The chain carries TRBV7-2 and TRBJ2-1; D perhaps matches TRBD2 (6 bases). The germline V gene has CDR1 SGHTA and CDR2 FQGNSA. The CDR3 totals 17 residues. V was clipped by 1 base and J by 0 bases, with 13 bases between them. This CDR3 reads CASSLERRGHSYNEQFF. In DNA form, the CDR3 reads TGTGCCAGCAGCTTAGAAAGGCGGGGTCACTCCTACAATGAGCAGTTCTTC.